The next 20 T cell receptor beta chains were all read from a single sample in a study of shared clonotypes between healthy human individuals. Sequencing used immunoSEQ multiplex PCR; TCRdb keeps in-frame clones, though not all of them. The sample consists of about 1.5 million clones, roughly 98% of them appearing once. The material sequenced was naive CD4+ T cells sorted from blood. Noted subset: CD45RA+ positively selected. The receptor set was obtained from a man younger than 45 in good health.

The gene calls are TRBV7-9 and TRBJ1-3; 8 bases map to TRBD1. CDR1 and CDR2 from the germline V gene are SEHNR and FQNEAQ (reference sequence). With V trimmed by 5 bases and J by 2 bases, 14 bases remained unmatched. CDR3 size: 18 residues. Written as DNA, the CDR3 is TGTGCCAGCAGCACGCTGTCTACCGGGACAGGCGCTGGAAACACCATATATTTT. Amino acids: CASSTLSTGTGAGNTIYF.

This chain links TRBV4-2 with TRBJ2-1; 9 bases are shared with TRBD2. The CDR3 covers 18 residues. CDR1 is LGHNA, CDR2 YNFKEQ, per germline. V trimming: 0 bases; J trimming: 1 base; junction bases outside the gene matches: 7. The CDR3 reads CASSQEGNSGRSYNEQFF. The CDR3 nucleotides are TGTGCCAGCAGCCAAGAAGGGAACAGCGGGAGGTCCTACAATGAGCAGTTCTTC.

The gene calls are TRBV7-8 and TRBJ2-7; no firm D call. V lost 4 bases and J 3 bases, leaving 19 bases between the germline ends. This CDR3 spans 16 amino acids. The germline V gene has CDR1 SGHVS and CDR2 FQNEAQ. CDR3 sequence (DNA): TGTGCCAGCAGCTCACTAATTCGCCAGGTTGGCTACGAGCAGTACTTC. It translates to CASSSLIRQVGYEQYF.

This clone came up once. As DNA, the CDR3 is TGTGCCAGCAGTTCATTAGCATGGGACACCGGGGAGCTGTTTTTT. Translated: CASSSLAWDTGELFF. This chain joins TRBV28 and TRBJ2-2; D gene ambiguous. With 4 bases removed from V and 3 bases from J, the gap between germline ends came to 12 bases. The CDR3 runs to 15 residues. Germline V lookup: CDR1 MDHEN, CDR2 SYDVKM.

The CDR3 nucleotides read TGCGCCAGCTGGGAAGGACTAGCGGGAGCGGGAGATACGCAGTATTTT. Its translation: CASWEGLAGAGDTQYF. The chain uses TRBV5-1 and TRBJ2-3; 13 positions match TRBD2. The CDR3 runs to 16 residues. V was clipped by 7 bases and J by 5 bases; unmatched bases: 10. CDR1 and CDR2 (germline): SGHRS, YFSETQ. Drawing the rest from reference TRBV5-1 and TRBJ2-3, the complete variable domain is KAGVTQTPRYLIKTRGQQVTLSCSPISGHRSVSWYQQTPGQGLQFLFEYFSETQRNKGNFPGRFSGRQFSNSRSEMNVSTLELGDSALYLCASWEGLAGAGDTQYFGPGTRLTVL.

The DNA of the CDR3 is TGCGCCAGCACCCCATCAGGGGATGAATACAATGAGCAGTTCTTC. Translation: CASTPSGDEYNEQFF. The chain joins TRBV5-1 to TRBJ2-1; TRBD1 might be the D (6 bases). The V end was cut by 6 bases, the J end by 4 bases, with 17 bases between. CDR1 is SGHRS, CDR2 YFSETQ, per germline. CDR3 length: 15 residues.

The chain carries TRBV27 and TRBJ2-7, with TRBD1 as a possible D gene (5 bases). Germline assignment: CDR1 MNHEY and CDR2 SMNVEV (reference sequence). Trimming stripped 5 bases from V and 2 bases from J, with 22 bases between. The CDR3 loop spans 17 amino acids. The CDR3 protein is CASSLLPGGAAAYEQYF. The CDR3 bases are TGTGCCAGCAGTCTCCTCCCGGGTGGGGCGGCCGCCTACGAGCAGTACTTC.

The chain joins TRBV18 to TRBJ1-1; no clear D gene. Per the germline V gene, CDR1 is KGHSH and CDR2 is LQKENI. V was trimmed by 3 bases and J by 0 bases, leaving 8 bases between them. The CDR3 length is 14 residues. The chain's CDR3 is CASSPTQLNTEAFF. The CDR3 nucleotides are TGTGCCAGCTCACCGACCCAGCTGAACACTGAAGCTTTCTTT.

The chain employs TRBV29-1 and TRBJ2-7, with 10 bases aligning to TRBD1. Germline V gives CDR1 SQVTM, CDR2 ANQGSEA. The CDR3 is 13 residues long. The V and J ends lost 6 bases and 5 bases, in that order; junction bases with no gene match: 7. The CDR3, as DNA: TGCAGCGTGGGGGGACAGGGGATGGACGAGCAGTACTTC. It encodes CSVGGQGMDEQYF.

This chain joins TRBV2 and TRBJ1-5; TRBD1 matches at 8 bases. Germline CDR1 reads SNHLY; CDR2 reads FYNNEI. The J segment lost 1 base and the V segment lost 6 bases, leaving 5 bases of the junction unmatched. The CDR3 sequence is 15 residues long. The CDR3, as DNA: TGTGCCAGCAGAAAAGGGACAGGAAGCAATCAGCCCCAGCATTTT. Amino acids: CASRKGTGSNQPQHF.

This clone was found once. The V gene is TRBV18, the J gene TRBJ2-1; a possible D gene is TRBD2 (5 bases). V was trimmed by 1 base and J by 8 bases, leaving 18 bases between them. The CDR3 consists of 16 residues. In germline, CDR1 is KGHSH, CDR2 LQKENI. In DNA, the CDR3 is TGTGCCAGCTCACCACTAACTTGGACTGCAGACGATGAGCAGTTCTTC. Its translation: CASSPLTWTADDEQFF.

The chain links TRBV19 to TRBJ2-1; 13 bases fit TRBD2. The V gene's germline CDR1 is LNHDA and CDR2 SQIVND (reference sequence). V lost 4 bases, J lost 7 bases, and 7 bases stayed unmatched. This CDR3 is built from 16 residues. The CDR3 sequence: CASSRTSGSLWNEQFF. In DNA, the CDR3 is TGTGCCAGTAGTAGGACTAGCGGGAGTCTGTGGAATGAGCAGTTCTTC.

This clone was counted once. CDR3 DNA: TGCGCCAGCAGCTTCCGTGGACAGGGCTACGAGCAGTACTTC. This sequence encodes CASSFRGQGYEQYF. The V call is TRBV5-1, the J call TRBJ2-7, with 8 bases that match TRBD1. This CDR3 contains 14 residues. CDR1 SGHRS and CDR2 YFSETQ come from the germline V gene. V was clipped by 2 bases and J by 3 bases; unmatched bases: 4.

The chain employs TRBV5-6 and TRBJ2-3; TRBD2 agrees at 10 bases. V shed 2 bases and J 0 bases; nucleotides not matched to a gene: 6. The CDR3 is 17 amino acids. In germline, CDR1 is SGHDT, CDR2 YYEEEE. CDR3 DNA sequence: TGTGCCAGCAGCTTAACGGGACTAGCGCTTAGCACAGATACGCAGTATTTT. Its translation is CASSLTGLALSTDTQYF.

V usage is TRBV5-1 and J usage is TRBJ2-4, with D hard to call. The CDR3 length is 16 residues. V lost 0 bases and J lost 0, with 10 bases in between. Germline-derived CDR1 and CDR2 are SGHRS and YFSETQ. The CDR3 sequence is CASSLGPRLAKNIQYF. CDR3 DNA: TGCGCCAGCAGCTTGGGTCCACGGCTAGCCAAAAACATTCAGTACTTC.

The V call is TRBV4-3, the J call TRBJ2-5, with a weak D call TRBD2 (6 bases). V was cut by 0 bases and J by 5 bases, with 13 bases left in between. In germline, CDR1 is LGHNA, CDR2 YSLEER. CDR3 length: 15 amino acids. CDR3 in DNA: TGCGCCAGCAGCCAAGATTTCGGAGGGTTCGAGACCCAGTACTTC. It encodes CASSQDFGGFETQYF.

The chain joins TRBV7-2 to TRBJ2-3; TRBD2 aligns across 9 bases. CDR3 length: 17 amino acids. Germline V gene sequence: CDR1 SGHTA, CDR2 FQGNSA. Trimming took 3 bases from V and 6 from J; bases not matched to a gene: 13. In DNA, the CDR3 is TGTGCCAGCAGCTTGCGCCCAGCGGGAGGAGAGTACGATACGCAGTATTTT. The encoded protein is CASSLRPAGGEYDTQYF.

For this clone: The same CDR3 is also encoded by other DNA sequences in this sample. As DNA, the CDR3 is TGCGCCAGCAGCCTTGGACTAGCGGGGTCTAGCACAGATACGCAGTATTTT. Its protein product is CASSLGLAGSSTDTQYF. This chain joins TRBV5-1 and TRBJ2-3; the match to TRBD2 covers 12 bases. Germline values: CDR1 SGHRS, CDR2 YFSETQ. The V gene end was trimmed by 4 bases and the J gene end by 0 bases; junction bases not matched to a gene: 6. The CDR3 runs to 17 residues. Full variable domain (remainder filled in from reference TRBV5-1 and TRBJ2-3): KAGVTQTPRYLIKTRGQQVTLSCSPISGHRSVSWYQQTPGQGLQFLFEYFSETQRNKGNFPGRFSGRQFSNSRSEMNVSTLELGDSALYLCASSLGLAGSSTDTQYFGPGTRLTVL.

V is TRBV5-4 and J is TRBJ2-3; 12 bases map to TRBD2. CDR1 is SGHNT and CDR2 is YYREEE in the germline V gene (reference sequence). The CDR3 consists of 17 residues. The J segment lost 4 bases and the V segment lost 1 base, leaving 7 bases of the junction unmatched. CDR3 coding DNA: TGTGCCAGCAGCTTGTCCCCGACTAGCGGGAGCGCAGATACGCAGTATTTT. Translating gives CASSLSPTSGSADTQYF.

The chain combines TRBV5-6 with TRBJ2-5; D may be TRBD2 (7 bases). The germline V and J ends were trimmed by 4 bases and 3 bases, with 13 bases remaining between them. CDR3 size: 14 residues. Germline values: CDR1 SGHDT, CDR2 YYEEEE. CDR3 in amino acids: CASSREAGEETQYF. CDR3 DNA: TGTGCCAGCAGCCGGGAGGCAGGGGAAGAGACCCAGTACTTC.